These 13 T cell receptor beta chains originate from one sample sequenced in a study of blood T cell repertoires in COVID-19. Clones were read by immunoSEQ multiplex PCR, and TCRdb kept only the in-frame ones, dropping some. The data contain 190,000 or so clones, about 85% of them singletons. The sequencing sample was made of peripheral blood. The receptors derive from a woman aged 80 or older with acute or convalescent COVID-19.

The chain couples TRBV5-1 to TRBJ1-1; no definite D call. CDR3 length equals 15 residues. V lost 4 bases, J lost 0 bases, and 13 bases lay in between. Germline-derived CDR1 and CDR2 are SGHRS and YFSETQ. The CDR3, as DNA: TGCGCCAGCAGCATACCCGACACCATGAACACTGAAGCTTTCTTT. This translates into CASSIPDTMNTEAFF. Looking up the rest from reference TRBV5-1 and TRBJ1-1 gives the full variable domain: KAGVTQTPRYLIKTRGQQVTLSCSPISGHRSVSWYQQTPGQGLQFLFEYFSETQRNKGNFPGRFSGRQFSNSRSEMNVSTLELGDSALYLCASSIPDTMNTEAFFGQGTRLTVV.

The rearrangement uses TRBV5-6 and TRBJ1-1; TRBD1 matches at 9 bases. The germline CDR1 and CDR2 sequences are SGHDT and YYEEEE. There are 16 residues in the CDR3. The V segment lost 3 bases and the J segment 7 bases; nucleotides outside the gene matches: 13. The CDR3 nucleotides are TGTGCCAGCAGCTCCGACCGGGACAGGGTGGTTGGTGAAGCTTTCTTT. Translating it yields CASSSDRDRVVGEAFF.

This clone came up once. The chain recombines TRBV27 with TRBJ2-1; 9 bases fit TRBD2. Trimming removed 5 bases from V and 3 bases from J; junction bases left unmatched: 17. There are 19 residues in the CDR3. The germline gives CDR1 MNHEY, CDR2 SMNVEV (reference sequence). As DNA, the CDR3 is TGTGCCAGCAGTCCCCCGACAGGCGACTTACTAGCGGGCTACAATGAGCAGTTCTTC. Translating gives CASSPPTGDLLAGYNEQFF.

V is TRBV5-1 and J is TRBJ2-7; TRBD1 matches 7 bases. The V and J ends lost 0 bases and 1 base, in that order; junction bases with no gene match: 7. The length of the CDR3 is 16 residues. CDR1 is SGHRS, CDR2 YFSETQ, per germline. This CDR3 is CASSLGTGVVSYEQYF. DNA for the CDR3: TGCGCCAGCAGCTTGGGCACAGGGGTTGTTTCCTACGAGCAGTACTTC.

This CDR3 reads CASKTSGSTDTQYF. The CDR3 DNA is TGTGCCAGCAAAACTAGCGGGAGCACAGATACGCAGTATTTT. This chain joins TRBV6-5 and TRBJ2-3; TRBD2 matches 9 bases. The CDR3 runs to 14 residues. Trimming took 7 bases from V and 0 from J; bases not matched to a gene: 2. Germline loops: CDR1 MNHEY, CDR2 SVGAGI.

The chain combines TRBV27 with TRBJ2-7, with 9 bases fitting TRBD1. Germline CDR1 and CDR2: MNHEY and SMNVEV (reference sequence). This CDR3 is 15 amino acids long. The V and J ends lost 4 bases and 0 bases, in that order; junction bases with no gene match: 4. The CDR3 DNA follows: TGTGCCAGCAGTTCCTCGACAGGGGGCTCCTACGAGCAGTACTTC. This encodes CASSSSTGGSYEQYF.

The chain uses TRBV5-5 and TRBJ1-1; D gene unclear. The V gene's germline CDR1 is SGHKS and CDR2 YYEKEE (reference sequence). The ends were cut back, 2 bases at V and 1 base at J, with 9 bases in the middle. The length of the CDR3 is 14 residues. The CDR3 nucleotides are TGTGCCAGCAGCTTCAATCCCGGGAACACTGAAGCTTTCTTT. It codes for CASSFNPGNTEAFF.

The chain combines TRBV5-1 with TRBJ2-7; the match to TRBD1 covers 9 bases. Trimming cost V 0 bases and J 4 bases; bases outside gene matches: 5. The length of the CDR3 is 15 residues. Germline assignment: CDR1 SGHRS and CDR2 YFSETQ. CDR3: CASSLVLDRGYEQYF. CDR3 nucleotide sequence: TGCGCCAGCAGCTTGGTCTTGGACAGGGGTTACGAGCAGTACTTC.

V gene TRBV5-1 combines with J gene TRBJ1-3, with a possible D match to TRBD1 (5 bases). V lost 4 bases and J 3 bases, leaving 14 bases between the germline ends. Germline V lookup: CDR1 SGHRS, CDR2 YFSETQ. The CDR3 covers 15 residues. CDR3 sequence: CASSPQGMGGNTIYF. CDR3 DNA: TGCGCCAGCAGCCCGCAGGGTATGGGTGGAAACACCATATATTTT.

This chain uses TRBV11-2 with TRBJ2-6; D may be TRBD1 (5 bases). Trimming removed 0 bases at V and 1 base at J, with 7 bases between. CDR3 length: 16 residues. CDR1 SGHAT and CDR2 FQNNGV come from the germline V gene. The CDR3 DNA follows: TGTGCCAGCAGCTTAGATGGGGCGTCTGGGGCCAACGTCCTGACTTTC. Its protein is CASSLDGASGANVLTF.

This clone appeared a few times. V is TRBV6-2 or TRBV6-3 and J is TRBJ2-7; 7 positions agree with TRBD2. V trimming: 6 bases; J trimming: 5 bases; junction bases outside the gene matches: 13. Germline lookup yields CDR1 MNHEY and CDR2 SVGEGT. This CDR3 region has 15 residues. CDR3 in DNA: TGTGCCAGCAGCGTTGCCCTAGCGGAAGGAGACGAGCAGTACTTC. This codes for CASSVALAEGDEQYF.

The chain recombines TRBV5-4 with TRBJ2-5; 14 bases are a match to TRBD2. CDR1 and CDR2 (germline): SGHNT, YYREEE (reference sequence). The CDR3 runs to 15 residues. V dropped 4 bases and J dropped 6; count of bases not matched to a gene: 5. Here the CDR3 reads CASSPGTSGSKTQYF. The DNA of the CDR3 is TGTGCCAGCAGCCCGGGGACTAGCGGGAGTAAGACCCAGTACTTC. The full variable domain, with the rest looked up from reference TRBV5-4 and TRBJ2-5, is ETGVTQSPTHLIKTRGQQVTLRCSSQSGHNTVSWYQQALGQGPQFIFQYYREEENGRGNFPPRFSGLQFPNYSSELNVNALELDDSALYLCASSPGTSGSKTQYFGPGTRLLVL.

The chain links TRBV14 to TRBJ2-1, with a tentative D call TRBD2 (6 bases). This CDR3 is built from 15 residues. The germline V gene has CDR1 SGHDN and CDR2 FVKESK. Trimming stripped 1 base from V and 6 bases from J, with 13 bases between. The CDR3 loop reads CASSQGAGRANEQFF. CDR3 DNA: TGTGCCAGCAGCCAAGGAGCGGGCCGGGCCAATGAGCAGTTCTTC.